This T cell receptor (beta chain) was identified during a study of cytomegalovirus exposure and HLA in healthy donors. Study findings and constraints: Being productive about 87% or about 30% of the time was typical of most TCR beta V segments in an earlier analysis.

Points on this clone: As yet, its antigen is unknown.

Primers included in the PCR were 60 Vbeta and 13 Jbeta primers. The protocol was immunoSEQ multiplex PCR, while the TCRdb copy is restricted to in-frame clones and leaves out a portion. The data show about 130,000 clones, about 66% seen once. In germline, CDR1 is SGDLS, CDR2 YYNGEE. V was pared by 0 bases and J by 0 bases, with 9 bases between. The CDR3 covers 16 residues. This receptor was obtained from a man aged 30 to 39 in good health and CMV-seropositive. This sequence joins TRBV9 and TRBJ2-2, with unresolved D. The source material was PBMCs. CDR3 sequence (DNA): TGTGCCAGCAGCGTAGTTCGTGGGCCGAACACCGGGGAGCTGTTTTTT. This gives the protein CASSVVRGPNTGELFF.